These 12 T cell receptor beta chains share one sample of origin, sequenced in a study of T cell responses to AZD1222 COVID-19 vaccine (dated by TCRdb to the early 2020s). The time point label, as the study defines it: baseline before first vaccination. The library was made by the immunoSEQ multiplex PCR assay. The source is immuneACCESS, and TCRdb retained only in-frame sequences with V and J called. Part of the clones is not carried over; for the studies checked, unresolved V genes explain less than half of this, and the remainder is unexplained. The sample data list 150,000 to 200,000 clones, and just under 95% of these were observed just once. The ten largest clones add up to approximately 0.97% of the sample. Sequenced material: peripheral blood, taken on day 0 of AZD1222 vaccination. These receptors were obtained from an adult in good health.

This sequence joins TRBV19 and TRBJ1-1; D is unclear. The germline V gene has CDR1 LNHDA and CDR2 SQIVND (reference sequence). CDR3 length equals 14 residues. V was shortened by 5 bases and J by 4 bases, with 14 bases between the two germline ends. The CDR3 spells CASSDPAGSTEAFF. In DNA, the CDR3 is TGTGCCAGTAGTGACCCCGCCGGGTCCACTGAAGCTTTCTTT.

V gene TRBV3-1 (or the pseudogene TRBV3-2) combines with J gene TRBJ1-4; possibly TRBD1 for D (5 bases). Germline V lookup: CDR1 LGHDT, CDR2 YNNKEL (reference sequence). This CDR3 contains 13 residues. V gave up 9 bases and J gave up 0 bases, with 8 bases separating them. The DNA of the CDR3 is TGTGCCAGTTTGGGGGCAACTAATGAAAAACTGTTTTTT. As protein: CASLGATNEKLFF.

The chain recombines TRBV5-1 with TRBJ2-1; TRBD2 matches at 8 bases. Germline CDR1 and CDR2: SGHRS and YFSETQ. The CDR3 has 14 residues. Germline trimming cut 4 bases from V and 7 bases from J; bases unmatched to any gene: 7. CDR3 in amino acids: CASSARTSPNEQFF. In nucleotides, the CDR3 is TGCGCCAGCAGCGCGAGGACTAGCCCGAATGAGCAGTTCTTC.

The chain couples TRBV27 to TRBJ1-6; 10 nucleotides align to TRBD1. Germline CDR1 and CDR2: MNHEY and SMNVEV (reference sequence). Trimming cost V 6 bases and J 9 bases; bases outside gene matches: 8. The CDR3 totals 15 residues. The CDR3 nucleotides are TGTGCCAGCAGCTCGACAGGGGGCAGAAGTTCACCCCTCCACTTT. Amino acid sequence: CASSSTGGRSSPLHF.

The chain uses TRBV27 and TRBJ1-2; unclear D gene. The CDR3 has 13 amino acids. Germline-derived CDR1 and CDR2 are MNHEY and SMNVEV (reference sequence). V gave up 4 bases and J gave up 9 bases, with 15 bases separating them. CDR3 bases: TGTGCCAGCAGTTCTGTCCGAGATTTAAGCTACACCTTC. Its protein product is CASSSVRDLSYTF.

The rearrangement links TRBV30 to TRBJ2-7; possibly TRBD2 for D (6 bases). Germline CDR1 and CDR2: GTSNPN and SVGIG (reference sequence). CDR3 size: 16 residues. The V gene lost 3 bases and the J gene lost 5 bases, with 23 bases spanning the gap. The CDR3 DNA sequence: TGTGCCTGGAGCCTAGGGGCGGGACTTACTAGGAACGAGCAGTACTTC. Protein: CAWSLGAGLTRNEQYF. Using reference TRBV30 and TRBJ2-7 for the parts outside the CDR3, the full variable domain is SQTIHQWPATLVQPVGSPLSLECTVEGTSNPNLYWYRQAAGRGLQLLFYSVGIGQISSEVPQNLSASRPQDRQFILSSKKLLLSDSGFYLCAWSLGAGLTRNEQYFGPGTRLTVT.

The CDR3, as DNA: TGTGCCAGCGCTGCAGGGACCTCTGGAAACACCATATATTTT. Translating gives CASAAGTSGNTIYF. The chain uses TRBV11-2 and TRBJ1-3; the D gene is possibly TRBD1 (5 bases). The CDR3 spans 14 residues. Looked up from germline, CDR1 is SGHAT and CDR2 is FQNNGV. V lost 8 bases and J lost 0, with 11 bases in between.

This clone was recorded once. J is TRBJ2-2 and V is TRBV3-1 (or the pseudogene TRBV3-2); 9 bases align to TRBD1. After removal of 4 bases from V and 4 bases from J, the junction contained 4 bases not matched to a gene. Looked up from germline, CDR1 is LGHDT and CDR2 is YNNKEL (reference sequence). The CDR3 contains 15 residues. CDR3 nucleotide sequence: TGTGCCAGCAGCCCAGACAGGGGGGGCACCGGGGAGCTGTTTTTT. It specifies CASSPDRGGTGELFF.

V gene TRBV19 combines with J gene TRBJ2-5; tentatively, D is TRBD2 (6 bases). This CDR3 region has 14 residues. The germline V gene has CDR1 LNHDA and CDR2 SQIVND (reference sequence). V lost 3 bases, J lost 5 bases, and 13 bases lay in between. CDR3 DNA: TGTGCCAGTAGTATTGACTTCAGCGGGGAGACCCAGTACTTC. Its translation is CASSIDFSGETQYF. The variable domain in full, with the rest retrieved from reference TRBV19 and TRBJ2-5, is DGGITQSPKYLFRKEGQNVTLSCEQNLNHDAMYWYRQDPGQGLRLIYYSQIVNDFQKGDIAEGYSVSREKKESFPLTVTSAQKNPTAFYLCASSIDFSGETQYFGPGTRLLVL.

This CDR3 reads CASMDSGQGAGGYTF. Here the CDR3 DNA reads TGTGCCAGCATGGACAGCGGACAGGGGGCTGGTGGCTACACCTTC. The J gene is TRBJ1-2, the V gene TRBV28; 11 positions agree with TRBD1. This CDR3 comprises 15 residues. The V segment lost 7 bases and the J segment 7 bases; nucleotides outside the gene matches: 11. Looked up from germline, CDR1 is MDHEN and CDR2 is SYDVKM.

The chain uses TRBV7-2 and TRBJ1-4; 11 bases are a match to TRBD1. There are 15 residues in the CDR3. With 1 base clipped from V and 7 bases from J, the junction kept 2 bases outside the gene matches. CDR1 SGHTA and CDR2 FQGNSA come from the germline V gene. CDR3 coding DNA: TGTGCCAGCAGCTTAGATGGGACAGGGGGTGAAAAACTGTTTTTT. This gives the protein CASSLDGTGGEKLFF.

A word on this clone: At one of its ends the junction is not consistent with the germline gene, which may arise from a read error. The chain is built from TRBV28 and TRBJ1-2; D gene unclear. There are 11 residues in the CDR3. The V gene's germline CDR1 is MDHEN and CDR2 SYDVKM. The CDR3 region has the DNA TGTGCCAGCAGTTTCAAAGGTTCAATCGCCTTC. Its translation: CASSFKGSIAF.